Listed below are T cell receptor beta chains from one sample, sequenced in a study of vaccination and CD4 T cells after COVID-19. These receptors' antigens are unknown. Each CDR3 protein is one row after TCRdb ran MiXCR on the PCR reads. This table has around 5,200 distinct CDR3 sequences, 40% appearing once. The sample taken for sequencing was CD4+ T cells from blood, cultured in vitro. These receptor sequences come from a human donor in good health. CDR3s include the opening cysteine and the closing phenylalanine or tryptophan. The order of the fields is clone size, J gene, V gene, D gene, CDR3 DNA, CDR3 protein. D genes are given only for firm matches. Not all rows give a size; the values are once, few, many and, for expanded clones, a class.

few TRBJ2-2 TRBV15 - TGTGCCACCAGCAGTCCCGACAGCCTACTTAAATCGAACACCGGGGAGCTGTTTTTT CATSSPDSLLKSNTGELFF
- TRBJ2-7 TRBV7-9 - TGTGCCAGCAGCCCCTGGACAGCCGCTCCTTACTACGAGCAGTACTTC CASSPWTAAPYYEQYF
- TRBJ2-2 TRBV6-1 TRBD2 TGTGCCAGCAGTCTACTAGCGGGGGGTACGGACACCGGGGAGCTGTTTTTT CASSLLAGGTDTGELFF
few TRBJ1-1 TRBV27 - TGTGCCAGCAGTTTGCACGTAGCTCGGACTGAAGCTTTCTTT CASSLHVARTEAFF
- TRBJ1-2 TRBV6-1 - TGTGCCAGCAGTACCCAAGGGAGCACTAACTGTGGCTACACCTTC CASSTQGSTNCGYTF
- TRBJ1-1 TRBV7-9 - TGTGCCAGCAGTTTACAGGGTGGGACTGAAGCTTTCTTT CASSLQGGTEAFF
- TRBJ1-2 TRBV7-3 - TGTGCCAGCAGCTCACAGGGTTACGATGGCTACACCTTC CASSSQGYDGYTF
- TRBJ1-1 TRBV9 TRBD1 TGTGCCAGCAGCCCCGGCAGGGGGGGCGGAGGATCTGAAGCTTTCTTT CASSPGRGGGGSEAFF
few TRBJ2-7 TRBV6-5 TRBD1 TGTGCCAGCAGTTACGGGGGACAGGGATCCTACGAGCAGTACTTC CASSYGGQGSYEQYF
- TRBJ1-1 TRBV5-1 TRBD1 TGCGCCAGCAGCTCGGACCGGGACAGGCCGACCATTGAAGCTTTCTTT CASSSDRDRPTIEAFF
- TRBJ1-1 TRBV5-1 - TGCGCCAGCAGCTTCACAGGGACAACTGAAGCTTTCTTT CASSFTGTTEAFF
- TRBJ2-6 TRBV21-1 - TGTGCCAGCAGCAAAGGGGGCGCTGGGGCCAACGTCCTGACTTTC CASSKGGAGANVLTF
- TRBJ2-3 TRBV2 - TGTGCCAGCAGTGAGGCGGGGACTAGCACAGATACGCAGTATTTT CASSEAGTSTDTQYF
few TRBJ1-5 TRBV7-9 - TGTGCCAGCAGCTTAGCAGGCTCTGGCAATCAGCCCCAGCATTTT CASSLAGSGNQPQHF
- TRBJ1-6 TRBV6-1 TRBD1 TGTGCCAGCAGACAGGGGATTTCACCCCTCCACTTT CASRQGISPLHF
- TRBJ1-3 TRBV7-3 - TGTGCCAGCAGCCCACGACCGGCGGGCTCTGGAAACACCATATATTTT CASSPRPAGSGNTIYF
few TRBJ1-5 TRBV27 - TGTGCCAGCAGTTTAAAGGGGGATGGCAATCAGCCCCAGCATTTT CASSLKGDGNQPQHF
medium-sized TRBJ1-1 TRBV27 TRBD1 TGTGCCAGCAGTTCTCCCCTTAGGGGGCAGCAACAAGCTTTCTTT CASSSPLRGQQQAFF
- TRBJ1-5 TRBV15 - TGTGCCACCAGGACGACTACAGGGTTCGGGAGCAATCAGCCCCAGCATTTT CATRTTTGFGSNQPQHF
- TRBJ1-1 TRBV9 TRBD1 TGTGCCAGCAGCGCCGAGGACAGGGAAAACACTGAAGCTTTCTTT CASSAEDRENTEAFF